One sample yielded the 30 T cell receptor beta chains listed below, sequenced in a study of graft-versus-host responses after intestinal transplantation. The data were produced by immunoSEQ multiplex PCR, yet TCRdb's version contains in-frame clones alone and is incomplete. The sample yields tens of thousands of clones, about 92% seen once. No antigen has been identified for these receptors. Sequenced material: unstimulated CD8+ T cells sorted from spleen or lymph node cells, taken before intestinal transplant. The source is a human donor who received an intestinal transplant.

The CDR3: CASSKAGDLYNEQFF. The DNA for the CDR3 is TGCGCCAGCAGCAAAGCAGGGGACCTATACAATGAGCAGTTCTTC. V usage is TRBV4-1 and J usage is TRBJ2-1; D might be TRBD1 (6 bases). Per the germline V gene, CDR1 is MGHRA and CDR2 is YSYEKL. V was clipped by 5 bases and J by 4 bases, with 15 bases between them. The CDR3 sequence is 15 residues long.

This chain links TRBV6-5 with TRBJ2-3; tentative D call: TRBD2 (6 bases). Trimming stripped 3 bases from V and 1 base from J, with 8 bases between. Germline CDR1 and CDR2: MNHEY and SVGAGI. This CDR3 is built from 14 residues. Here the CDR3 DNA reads TGTGCCAGCAGTTATGGAGGGGGCACAGATACGCAGTATTTT. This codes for CASSYGGGTDTQYF.

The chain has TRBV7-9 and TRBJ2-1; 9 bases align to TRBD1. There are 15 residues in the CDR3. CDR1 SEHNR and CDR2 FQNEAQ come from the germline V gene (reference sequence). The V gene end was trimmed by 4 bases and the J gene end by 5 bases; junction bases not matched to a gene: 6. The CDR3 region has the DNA TGTGCCAGCAGCTCCACAGGGGGCCGTGACAATGAGCAGTTCTTC. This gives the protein CASSSTGGRDNEQFF.

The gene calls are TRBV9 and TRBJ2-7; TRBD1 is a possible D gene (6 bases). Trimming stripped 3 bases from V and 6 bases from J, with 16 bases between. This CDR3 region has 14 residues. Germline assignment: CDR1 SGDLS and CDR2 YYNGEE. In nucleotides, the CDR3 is TGTGCCAGCAGCGCTGCAGGGGTACTGGGCGAGCAGTACTTC. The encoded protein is CASSAAGVLGEQYF.

The CDR3 here is CASGRTGGKSYGYTF. CDR3 DNA: TGTGCTAGTGGTCGGACAGGGGGAAAATCCTATGGCTACACCTTC. This chain connects TRBV12-5 to TRBJ1-2, with TRBD1 matching over 10 bases. Germline trimming cut 5 bases from V and 4 bases from J; bases unmatched to any gene: 7. The CDR3 loop spans 15 amino acids. The germline gives CDR1 LGHNT, CDR2 FRNRAP.

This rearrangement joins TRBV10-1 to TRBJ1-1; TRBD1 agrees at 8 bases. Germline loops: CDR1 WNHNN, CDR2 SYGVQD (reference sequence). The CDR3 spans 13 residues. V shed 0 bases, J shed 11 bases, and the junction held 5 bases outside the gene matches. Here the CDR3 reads CASSESTGASAFF. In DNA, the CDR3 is TGCGCCAGCAGTGAGTCGACAGGGGCGAGCGCTTTCTTT.

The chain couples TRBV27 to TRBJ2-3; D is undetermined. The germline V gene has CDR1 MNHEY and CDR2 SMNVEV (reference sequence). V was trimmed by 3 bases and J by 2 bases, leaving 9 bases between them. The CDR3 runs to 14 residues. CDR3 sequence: CASSFSPLTDTQYF. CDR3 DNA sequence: TGTGCCAGCAGTTTTTCCCCCCTCACAGATACGCAGTATTTT.

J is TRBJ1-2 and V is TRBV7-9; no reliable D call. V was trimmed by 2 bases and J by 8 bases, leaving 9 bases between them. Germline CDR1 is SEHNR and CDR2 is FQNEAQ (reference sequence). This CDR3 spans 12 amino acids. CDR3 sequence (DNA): TGTGCCAGCAGCTTATCGGAGTGGGGCTACACCTTC. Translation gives CASSLSEWGYTF.

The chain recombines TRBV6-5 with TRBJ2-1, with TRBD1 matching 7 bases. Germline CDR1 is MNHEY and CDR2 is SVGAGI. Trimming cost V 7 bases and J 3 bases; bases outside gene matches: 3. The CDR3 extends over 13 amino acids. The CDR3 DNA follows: TGTGCCAGCAAACAGGGGATCTACAATGAGCAGTTCTTC. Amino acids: CASKQGIYNEQFF.

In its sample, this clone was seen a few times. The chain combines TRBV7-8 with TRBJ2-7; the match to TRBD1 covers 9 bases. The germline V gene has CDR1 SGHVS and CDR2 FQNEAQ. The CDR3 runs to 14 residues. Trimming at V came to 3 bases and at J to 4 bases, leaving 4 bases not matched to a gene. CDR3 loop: CASSFDRGEYEQYF. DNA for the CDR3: TGTGCCAGCAGCTTCGACAGGGGGGAGTACGAGCAGTACTTC.

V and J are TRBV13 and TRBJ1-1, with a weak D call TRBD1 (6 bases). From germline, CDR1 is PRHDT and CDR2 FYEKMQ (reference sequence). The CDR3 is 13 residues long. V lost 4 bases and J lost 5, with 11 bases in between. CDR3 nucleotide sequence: TGTGCCAGCAGCTCTAACAGGGAGACTGAAGCTTTCTTT. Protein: CASSSNRETEAFF.

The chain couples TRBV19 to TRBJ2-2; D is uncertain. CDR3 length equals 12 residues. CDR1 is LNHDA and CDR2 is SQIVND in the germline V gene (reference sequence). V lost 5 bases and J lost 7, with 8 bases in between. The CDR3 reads CASSPPRGELFF. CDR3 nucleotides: TGTGCCAGTAGTCCTCCTCGCGGGGAGCTGTTTTTT.

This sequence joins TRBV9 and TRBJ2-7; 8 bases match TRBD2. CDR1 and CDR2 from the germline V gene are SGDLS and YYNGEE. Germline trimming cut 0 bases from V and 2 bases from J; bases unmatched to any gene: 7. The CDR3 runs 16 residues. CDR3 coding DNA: TGTGCCAGCAGCGTAGGAGGGGCGGGGGGTCCCTACGAGCAGTACTTC. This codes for CASSVGGAGGPYEQYF.

Here the CDR3 reads CASSQPTGQGTYGYTF. In DNA, the CDR3 is TGCGCCAGCAGCCAACCTACCGGACAGGGGACGTATGGCTACACCTTC. The genes are TRBV4-1 and TRBJ1-2; 9 bases agree with TRBD1. CDR1 and CDR2 (germline): MGHRA, YSYEKL. This CDR3 comprises 16 residues. Trimming at V came to 2 bases and at J to 5 bases, leaving 9 bases not matched to a gene.

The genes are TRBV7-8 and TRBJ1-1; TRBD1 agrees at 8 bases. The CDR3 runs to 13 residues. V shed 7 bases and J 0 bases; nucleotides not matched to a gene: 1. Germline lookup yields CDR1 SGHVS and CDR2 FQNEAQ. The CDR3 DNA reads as TGTGCCAGCACGGACAGGGTGAACACTGAAGCTTTCTTT. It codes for CASTDRVNTEAFF. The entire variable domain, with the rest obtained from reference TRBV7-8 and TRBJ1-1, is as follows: GAGVSQSPRYKVAKRGQDVALRCDPISGHVSLFWYQQALGQGPEFLTYFQNEAQLDKSGLPSDRFFAERPEGSVSTLKIQRTQQEDSAVYLCASTDRVNTEAFFGQGTRLTVV.

CDR3 amino acids: CASSPSSGGAMNTEAFF. CDR3 sequence (DNA): TGTGCCAGTAGTCCCTCCAGCGGGGGAGCAATGAACACTGAAGCTTTCTTT. The chain carries TRBV19 and TRBJ1-1, with a weak D call TRBD1 (5 bases). V was pared by 5 bases and J by 0 bases, with 19 bases between. The CDR3 covers 17 residues. CDR1 is LNHDA, CDR2 SQIVND, per germline (reference sequence).

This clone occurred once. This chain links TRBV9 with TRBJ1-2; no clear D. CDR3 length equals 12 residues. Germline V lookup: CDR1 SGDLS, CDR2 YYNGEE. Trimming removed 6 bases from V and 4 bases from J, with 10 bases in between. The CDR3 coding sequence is TGTGCCAGCACCCGAGGAACCTATGGCTACACCTTC. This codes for CASTRGTYGYTF. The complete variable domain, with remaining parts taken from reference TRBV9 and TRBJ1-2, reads DSGVTQTPKHLITATGQRVTLRCSPRSGDLSVYWYQQSLDQGLQFLIQYYNGEERAKGNILERFSAQQFPDLHSELNLSSLELGDSALYFCASTRGTYGYTFGSGTRLTVV.

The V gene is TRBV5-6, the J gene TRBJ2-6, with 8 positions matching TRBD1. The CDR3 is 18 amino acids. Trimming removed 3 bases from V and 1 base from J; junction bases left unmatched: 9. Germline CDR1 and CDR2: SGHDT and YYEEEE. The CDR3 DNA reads TGTGCCAGCAGCTCCCGGGACAGGACCCCATCTGGGGCCAACGTCCTGACTTTC. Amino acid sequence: CASSSRDRTPSGANVLTF.

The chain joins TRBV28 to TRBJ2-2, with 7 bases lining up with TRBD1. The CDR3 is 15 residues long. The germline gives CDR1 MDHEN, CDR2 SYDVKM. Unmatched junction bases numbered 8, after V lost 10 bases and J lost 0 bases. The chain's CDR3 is CAIISGQANTGELFF. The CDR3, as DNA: TGTGCCATAATCTCAGGACAGGCGAACACCGGGGAGCTGTTTTTT.

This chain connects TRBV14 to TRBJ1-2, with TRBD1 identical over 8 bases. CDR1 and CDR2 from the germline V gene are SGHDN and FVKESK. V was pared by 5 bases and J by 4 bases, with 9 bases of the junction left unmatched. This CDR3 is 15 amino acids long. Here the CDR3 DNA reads TGTGCCAGCAGCGGAGGACAGGGAGGTCCCTATGGCTACACCTTC. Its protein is CASSGGQGGPYGYTF.

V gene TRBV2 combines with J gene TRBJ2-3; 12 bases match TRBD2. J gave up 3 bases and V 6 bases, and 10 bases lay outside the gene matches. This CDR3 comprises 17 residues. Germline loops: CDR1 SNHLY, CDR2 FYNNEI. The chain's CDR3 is CASSWTSGATGTDTQYF. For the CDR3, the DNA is TGTGCCAGCAGCTGGACTAGCGGGGCCACTGGAACAGATACGCAGTATTTT.

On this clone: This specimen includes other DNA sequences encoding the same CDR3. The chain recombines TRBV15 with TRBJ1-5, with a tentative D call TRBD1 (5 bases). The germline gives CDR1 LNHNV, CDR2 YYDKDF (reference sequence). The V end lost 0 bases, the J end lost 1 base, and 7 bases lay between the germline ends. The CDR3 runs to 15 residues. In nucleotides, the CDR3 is TGTGCCACCAGCAGAGATCGGGGGAGCAATCAGCCCCAGCATTTT. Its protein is CATSRDRGSNQPQHF.

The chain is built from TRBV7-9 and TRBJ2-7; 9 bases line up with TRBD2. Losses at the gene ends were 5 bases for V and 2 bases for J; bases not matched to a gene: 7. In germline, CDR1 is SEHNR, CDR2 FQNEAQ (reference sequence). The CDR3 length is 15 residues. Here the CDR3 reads CASSPGGGGAYEQYF. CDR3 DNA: TGTGCCAGCAGCCCCGGGGGCGGGGGGGCCTACGAGCAGTACTTC.

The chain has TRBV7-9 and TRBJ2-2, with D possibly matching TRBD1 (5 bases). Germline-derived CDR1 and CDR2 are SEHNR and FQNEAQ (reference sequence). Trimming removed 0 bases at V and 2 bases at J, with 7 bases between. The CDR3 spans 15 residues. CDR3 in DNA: TGTGCCAGCAGCTTAGCGGGGCCCAACACCGGGGAGCTGTTTTTT. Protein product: CASSLAGPNTGELFF.

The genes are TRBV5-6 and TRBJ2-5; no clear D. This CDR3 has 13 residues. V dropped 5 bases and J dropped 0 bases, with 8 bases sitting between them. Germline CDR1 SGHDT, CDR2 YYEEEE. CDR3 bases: TGTGCCAGCAGGGAGACGTACCAAGAGACCCAGTACTTC. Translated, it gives CASRETYQETQYF.

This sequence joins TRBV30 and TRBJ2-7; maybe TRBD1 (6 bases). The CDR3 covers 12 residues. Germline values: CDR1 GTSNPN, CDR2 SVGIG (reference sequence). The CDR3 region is CALGGGSYEQYF. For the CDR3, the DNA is TGTGCTCTGGGTGGGGGCAGCTACGAGCAGTACTTC.

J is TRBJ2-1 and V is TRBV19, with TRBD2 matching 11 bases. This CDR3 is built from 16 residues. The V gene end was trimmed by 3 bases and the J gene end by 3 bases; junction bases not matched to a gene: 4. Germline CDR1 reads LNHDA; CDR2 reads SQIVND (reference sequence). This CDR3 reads CASSIGLAGGYNEQFF. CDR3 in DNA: TGTGCCAGTAGTATCGGGCTAGCGGGGGGCTACAATGAGCAGTTCTTC.

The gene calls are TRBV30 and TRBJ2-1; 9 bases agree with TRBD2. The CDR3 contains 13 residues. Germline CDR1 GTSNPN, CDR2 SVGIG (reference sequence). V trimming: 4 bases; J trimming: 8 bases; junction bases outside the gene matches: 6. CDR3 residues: CAWMGGGAHEQFF. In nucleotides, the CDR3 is TGTGCCTGGATGGGCGGGGGGGCGCATGAGCAGTTCTTC.

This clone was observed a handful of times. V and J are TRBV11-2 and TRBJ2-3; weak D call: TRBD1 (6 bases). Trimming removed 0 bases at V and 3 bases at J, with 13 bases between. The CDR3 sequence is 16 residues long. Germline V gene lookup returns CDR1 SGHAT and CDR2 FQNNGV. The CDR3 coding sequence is TGTGCCAGCAGCTTAGATCTACAGGGTGAGACAGATACGCAGTATTTT. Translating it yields CASSLDLQGETDTQYF.

The CDR3 loop reads CASSFFDTSSYEQYF. DNA for the CDR3: TGTGCCAGCAGCTTTTTTGACACCAGCTCCTACGAGCAGTACTTC. The chain has TRBV7-2 and TRBJ2-7; D not resolved. This CDR3 is built from 15 residues. Germline-derived CDR1 and CDR2 are SGHTA and FQGNSA. Trimming shortened V by 3 bases and J by 0 bases, and 12 bases separated the two germline ends.